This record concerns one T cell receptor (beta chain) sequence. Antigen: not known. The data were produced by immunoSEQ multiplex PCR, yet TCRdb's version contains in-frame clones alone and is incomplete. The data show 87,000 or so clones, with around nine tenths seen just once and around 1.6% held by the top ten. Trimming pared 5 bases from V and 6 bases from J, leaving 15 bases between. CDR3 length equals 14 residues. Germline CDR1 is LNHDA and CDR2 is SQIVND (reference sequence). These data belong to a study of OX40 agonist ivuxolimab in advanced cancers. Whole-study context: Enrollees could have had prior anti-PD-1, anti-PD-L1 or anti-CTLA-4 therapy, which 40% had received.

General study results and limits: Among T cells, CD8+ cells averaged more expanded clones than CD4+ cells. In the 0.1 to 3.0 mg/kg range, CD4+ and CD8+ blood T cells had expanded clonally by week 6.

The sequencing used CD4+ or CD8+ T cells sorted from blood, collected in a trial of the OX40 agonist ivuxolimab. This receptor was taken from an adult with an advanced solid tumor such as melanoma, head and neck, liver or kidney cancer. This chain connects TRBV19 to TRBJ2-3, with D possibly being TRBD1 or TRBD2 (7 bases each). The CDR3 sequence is CASSPGGGRDTQYF. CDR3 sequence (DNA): TGTGCCAGTAGTCCAGGGGGGGGCAGGGATACGCAGTATTTT.